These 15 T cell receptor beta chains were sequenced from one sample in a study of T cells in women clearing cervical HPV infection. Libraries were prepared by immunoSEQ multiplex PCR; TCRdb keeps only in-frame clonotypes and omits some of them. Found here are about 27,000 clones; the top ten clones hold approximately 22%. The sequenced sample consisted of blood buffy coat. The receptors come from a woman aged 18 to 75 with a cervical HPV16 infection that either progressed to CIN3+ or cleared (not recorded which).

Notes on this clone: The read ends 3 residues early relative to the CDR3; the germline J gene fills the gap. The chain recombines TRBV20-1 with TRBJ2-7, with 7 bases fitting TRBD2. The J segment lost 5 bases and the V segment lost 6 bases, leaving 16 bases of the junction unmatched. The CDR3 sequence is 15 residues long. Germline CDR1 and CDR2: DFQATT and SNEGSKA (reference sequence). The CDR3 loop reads CSATASGGRVHEQYF. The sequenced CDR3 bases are TGCAGTGCCACCGCCTCTGGCGGGAGAGTCCACGAG.

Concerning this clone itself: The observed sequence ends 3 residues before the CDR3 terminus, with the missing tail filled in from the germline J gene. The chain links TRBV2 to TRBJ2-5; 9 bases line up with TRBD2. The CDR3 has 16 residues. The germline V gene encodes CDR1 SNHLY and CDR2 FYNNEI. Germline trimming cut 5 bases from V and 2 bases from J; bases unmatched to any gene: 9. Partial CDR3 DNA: TGTGCCAGCAGTCTGCAGGCTAGCGGGGTTCAAGAGACC. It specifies CASSLQASGVQET. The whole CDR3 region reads CASSLQASGVQETQYF.

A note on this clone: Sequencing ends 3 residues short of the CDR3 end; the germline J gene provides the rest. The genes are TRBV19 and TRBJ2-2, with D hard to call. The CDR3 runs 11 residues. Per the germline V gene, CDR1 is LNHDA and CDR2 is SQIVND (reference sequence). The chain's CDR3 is CASSICVGLFF. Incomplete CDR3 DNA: TGTGCCAGTAGTATATGTGTCGGG.

CDR3 loop: CASSTTTGQETQYF. The sequenced CDR3 bases are TGTGCCAGCAGCACCACGACAGGGCAAGAGACC. This chain connects TRBV5-6 to TRBJ2-5; 7 nucleotides match TRBD1. The read halts 3 residues ahead of the CDR3 end, with the missing end drawn from the germline J gene. This CDR3 has 14 residues. V shed 4 bases, J shed 2 bases, and the junction held 5 bases outside the gene matches. Germline-derived CDR1 and CDR2 are SGHDT and YYEEEE.

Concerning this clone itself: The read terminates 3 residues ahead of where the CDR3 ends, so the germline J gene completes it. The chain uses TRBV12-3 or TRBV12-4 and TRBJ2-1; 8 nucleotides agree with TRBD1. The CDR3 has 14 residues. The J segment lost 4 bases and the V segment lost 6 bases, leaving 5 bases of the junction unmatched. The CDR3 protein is CASRQTGDYNEQFF. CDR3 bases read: TGTGCCAGCAGGCAGACAGGGGATTACAATGAG.

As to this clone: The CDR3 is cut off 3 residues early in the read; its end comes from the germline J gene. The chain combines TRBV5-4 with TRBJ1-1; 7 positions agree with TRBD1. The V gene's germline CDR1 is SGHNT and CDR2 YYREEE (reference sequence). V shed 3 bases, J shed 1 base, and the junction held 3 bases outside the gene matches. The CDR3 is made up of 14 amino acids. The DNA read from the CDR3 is TGTGCCAGCAGCTCTGGACAGGCGAACACTGAA. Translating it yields CASSSGQANTE. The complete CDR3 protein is CASSSGQANTEAFF.

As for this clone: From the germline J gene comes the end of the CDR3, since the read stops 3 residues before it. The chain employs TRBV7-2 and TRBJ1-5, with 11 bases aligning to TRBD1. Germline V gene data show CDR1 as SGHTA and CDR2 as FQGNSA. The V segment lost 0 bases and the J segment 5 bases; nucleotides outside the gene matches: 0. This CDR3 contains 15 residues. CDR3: CASSLAGQGDQPQHF. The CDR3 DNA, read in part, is TGTGCCAGCAGCTTAGCGGGACAGGGGGATCAGCCC.

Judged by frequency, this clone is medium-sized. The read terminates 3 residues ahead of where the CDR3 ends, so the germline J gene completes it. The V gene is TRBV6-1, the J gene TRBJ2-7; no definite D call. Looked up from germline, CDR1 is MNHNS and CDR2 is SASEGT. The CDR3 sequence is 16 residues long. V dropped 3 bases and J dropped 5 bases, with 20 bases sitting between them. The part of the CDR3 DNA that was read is TGTGCCAGCAGTGAGGGCCCGGATATTCTGTGGGACGAG. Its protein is CASSEGPDILWDE. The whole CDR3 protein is CASSEGPDILWDEQYF.

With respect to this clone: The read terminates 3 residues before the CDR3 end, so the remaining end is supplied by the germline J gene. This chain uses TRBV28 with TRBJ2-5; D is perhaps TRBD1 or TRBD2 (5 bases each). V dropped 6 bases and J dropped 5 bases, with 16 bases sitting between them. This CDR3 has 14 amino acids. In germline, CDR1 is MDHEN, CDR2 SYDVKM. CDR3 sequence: CASRRGVWRETQYF. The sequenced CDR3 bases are TGTGCCAGCAGGCGAGGGGTCTGGAGGGAGACC.

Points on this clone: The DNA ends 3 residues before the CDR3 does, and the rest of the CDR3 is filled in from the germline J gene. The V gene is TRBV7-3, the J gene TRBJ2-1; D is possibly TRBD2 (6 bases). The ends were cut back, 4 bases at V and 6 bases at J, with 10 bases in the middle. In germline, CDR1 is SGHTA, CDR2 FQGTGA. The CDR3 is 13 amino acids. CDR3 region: CASSSGLLNEQFF. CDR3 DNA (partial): TGTGCCAGCAGCTCGGGACTCCTCAATGAG.

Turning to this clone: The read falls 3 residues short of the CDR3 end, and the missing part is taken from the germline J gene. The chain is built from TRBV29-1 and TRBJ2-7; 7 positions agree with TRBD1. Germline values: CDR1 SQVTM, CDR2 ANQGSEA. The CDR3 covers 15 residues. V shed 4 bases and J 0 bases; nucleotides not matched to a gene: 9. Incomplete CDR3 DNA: TGCAGCGTTGTCGCCTTGGACAGGATCTCCTACGAG. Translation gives CSVVALDRISYE. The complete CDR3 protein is CSVVALDRISYEQYF.

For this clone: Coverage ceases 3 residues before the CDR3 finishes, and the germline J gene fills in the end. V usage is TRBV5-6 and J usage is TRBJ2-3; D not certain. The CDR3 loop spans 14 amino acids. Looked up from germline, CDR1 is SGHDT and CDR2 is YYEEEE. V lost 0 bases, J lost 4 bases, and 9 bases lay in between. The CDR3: CASSLVVAPDTQYF. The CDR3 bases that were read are TGTGCCAGCAGCTTGGTCGTGGCACCAGATACG.

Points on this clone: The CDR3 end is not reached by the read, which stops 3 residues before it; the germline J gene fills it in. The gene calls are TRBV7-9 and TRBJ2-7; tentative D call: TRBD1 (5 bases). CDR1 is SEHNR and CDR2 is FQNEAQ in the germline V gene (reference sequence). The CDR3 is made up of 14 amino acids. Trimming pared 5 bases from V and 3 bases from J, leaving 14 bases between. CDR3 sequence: CASSPSGQGYEQYF. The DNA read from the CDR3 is TGTGCCAGCAGCCCCTCCGGGCAGGGCTACGAG.

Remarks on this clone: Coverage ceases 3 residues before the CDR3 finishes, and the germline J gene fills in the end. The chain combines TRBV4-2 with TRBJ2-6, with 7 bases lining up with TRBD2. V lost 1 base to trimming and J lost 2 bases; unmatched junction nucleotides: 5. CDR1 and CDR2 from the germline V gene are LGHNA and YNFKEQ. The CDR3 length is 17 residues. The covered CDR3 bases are TGTGCCAGCAGCCAAGGGTCGACTAGCACTGGGGCCAACGTC. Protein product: CASSQGSTSTGANV. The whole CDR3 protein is CASSQGSTSTGANVLTF.

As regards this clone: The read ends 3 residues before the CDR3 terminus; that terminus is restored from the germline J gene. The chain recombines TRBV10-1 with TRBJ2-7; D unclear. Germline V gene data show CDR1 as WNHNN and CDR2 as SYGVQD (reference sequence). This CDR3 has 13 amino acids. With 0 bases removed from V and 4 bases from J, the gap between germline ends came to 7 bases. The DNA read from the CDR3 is TGCGCCAGCAGTGAGTCGGCCAATTACGAG. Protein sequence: CASSESANYE. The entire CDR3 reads CASSESANYEQYF.